These 21 T cell receptor beta chains share one sample of origin, sequenced in a study of blood T cell repertoires in COVID-19. Sequenced by immunoSEQ multiplex PCR; TCRdb stores in-frame clones only, minus some. The profile covers 330,000 or so clones, with roughly 89% appearing a single time and roughly a tenth taken by the ten largest. Source material: peripheral blood. The receptors originated from a man under 40 with COVID-19, enrolled during active disease.

The chain is built from TRBV28 and TRBJ2-3; no reliable D call. Between the trimmed V and J ends, which lost 6 bases and 6 bases, there was a span of 10 bases. CDR1 MDHEN and CDR2 SYDVKM come from the germline V gene. This CDR3 spans 12 amino acids. For the CDR3, the DNA is TGTGCCAGCAGCAGCCCTAGGGATACGCAGTATTTT. It codes for CASSSPRDTQYF.

The rearrangement joins TRBV11-2 to TRBJ1-6, with 7 bases identical to TRBD1. Germline lookup yields CDR1 SGHAT and CDR2 FQNNGV. The length of the CDR3 is 15 residues. V trimming: 4 bases; J trimming: 6 bases; junction bases outside the gene matches: 6. The CDR3 region is CASSSAGTANSPLHF. In nucleotides, the CDR3 is TGTGCCAGCAGCTCCGCCGGGACAGCTAATTCACCCCTCCACTTT.

V gene TRBV6-5 combines with J gene TRBJ2-1, with D maybe TRBD2 (7 bases). Germline CDR1 is MNHEY and CDR2 is SVGAGI. V was pared by 8 bases and J by 2 bases, with 13 bases between. This CDR3 contains 14 residues. The CDR3 protein is CASWRGGAYNEQFF. The CDR3 bases are TGTGCCAGCTGGAGGGGGGGCGCCTACAATGAGCAGTTCTTC.

This clone has a single count. V usage is TRBV30 and J usage is TRBJ1-2; possible D gene TRBD1, 6 bases. This CDR3 region has 18 residues. Germline values: CDR1 GTSNPN, CDR2 SVGIG (reference sequence). V was pared by 2 bases and J by 3 bases, with 25 bases between. The CDR3 sequence: CAWSLGTWGTKTHYGYTF. For the CDR3, the DNA is TGTGCCTGGAGTTTAGGGACATGGGGAACGAAAACTCACTATGGCTACACCTTC.

The V and J genes are TRBV15 and TRBJ2-3; 7 bases line up with TRBD1. The germline CDR1 and CDR2 sequences are LNHNV and YYDKDF (reference sequence). V shed 4 bases, J shed 6 bases, and the junction held 7 bases outside the gene matches. The CDR3 totals 14 residues. The CDR3: CATSNRQGRDTQYF. The CDR3 bases are TGTGCCACCAGCAATAGACAGGGAAGGGATACGCAGTATTTT.

The chain carries TRBV6-1 and TRBJ1-5, with D perhaps TRBD1 (5 bases). The CDR3 spans 14 residues. Trimming took 8 bases from V and 2 from J, leaving 13 bases between them. Germline CDR1 reads MNHNS; CDR2 reads SASEGT. The CDR3 is CASRRGRGNQPQHF. For the CDR3, the DNA is TGTGCCAGCCGGAGGGGCAGGGGCAATCAGCCCCAGCATTTT.

The chain is built from TRBV6-6 and TRBJ1-2, with a possible D match to TRBD1 (5 bases). V lost 6 bases, J lost 5 bases, and 13 bases lay in between. The CDR3 loop spans 13 amino acids. The germline V gene has CDR1 MNHNY and CDR2 SVGAGI (reference sequence). The DNA for the CDR3 is TGTGCCAGCAGCGACCCCGCAGGGTATGGCTACACCTTC. Amino acids: CASSDPAGYGYTF.

CDR3 loop: CASSPRPIDRLSGYTF. CDR3 DNA: TGTGCCAGCTCACCACGACCCATTGACAGACTGAGTGGCTACACCTTC. The chain has TRBV18 and TRBJ1-2; perhaps TRBD1 as D (5 bases). The CDR3 contains 16 residues. CDR1 is KGHSH, CDR2 LQKENI, per germline. V lost 1 base and J lost 7, with 19 bases in between.

The chain joins TRBV19 to TRBJ2-1; 9 positions match TRBD2. V lost 5 bases and J lost 6; bases outside the gene matches: 8. This CDR3 comprises 15 residues. The V gene's germline CDR1 is LNHDA and CDR2 SQIVND (reference sequence). CDR3 nucleotide sequence: TGTGCCAGTAGTCTCCCTAGCGGGACTGGCAATGAGCAGTTCTTC. As protein: CASSLPSGTGNEQFF.

The V and J genes are TRBV19 and TRBJ1-1; D is uncertain. The germline CDR1 and CDR2 sequences are LNHDA and SQIVND (reference sequence). V lost 5 bases to trimming and J lost 0 bases, with 7 bases between them. The CDR3 extends over 13 amino acids. The CDR3 DNA follows: TGTGCCAGTAGTCAGACACTGAACACTGAAGCTTTCTTT. It yields the protein CASSQTLNTEAFF.

The chain is built from TRBV19 and TRBJ1-2; D is uncertain. Per germline, CDR1 LNHDA and CDR2 SQIVND (reference sequence). There are 11 residues in the CDR3. The V end was cut by 8 bases, the J end by 9 bases, with 13 bases between. As DNA, the CDR3 is TGTGCCAGTTCCCTCGGTCCAAGCTACACCTTC. It translates to CASSLGPSYTF. Full variable domain (missing parts from reference TRBV19 and TRBJ1-2): DGGITQSPKYLFRKEGQNVTLSCEQNLNHDAMYWYRQDPGQGLRLIYYSQIVNDFQKGDIAEGYSVSREKKESFPLTVTSAQKNPTAFYLCASSLGPSYTFGSGTRLTVV.

V gene TRBV7-2 combines with J gene TRBJ2-7; 8 bases fit TRBD1. The CDR3 is made up of 13 amino acids. Per germline, CDR1 SGHTA and CDR2 FQGNSA. V was pared by 8 bases and J by 3 bases, with 6 bases of the junction left unmatched. Here the CDR3 DNA reads TGTGCCAGCGGCAGGGGGCGGCTCTACGAGCAGTACTTC. Translation: CASGRGRLYEQYF.

The CDR3 bases are TGTGCCAGCAGCCCTAGGGGGAACACTGAAGCTTTCTTT. Translation gives CASSPRGNTEAFF. The rearrangement uses TRBV7-2 and TRBJ1-1; perhaps TRBD1 as D (5 bases). The CDR3 runs 13 residues. Trimming stripped 5 bases from V and 1 base from J, with 8 bases between. The germline CDR1 and CDR2 sequences are SGHTA and FQGNSA.

The chain combines TRBV20-1 with TRBJ1-2, with D maybe TRBD1 (6 bases). Germline V lookup: CDR1 DFQATT, CDR2 SNEGSKA (reference sequence). Trimming took 5 bases from V and 2 from J, leaving 6 bases between them. The CDR3 extends over 11 amino acids. CDR3 amino acids: CSAQGNYGYTF. CDR3 in DNA: TGCAGTGCTCAGGGGAACTATGGCTACACCTTC.

This chain uses TRBV19 with TRBJ2-5, with 8 bases aligning to TRBD1. Germline V gives CDR1 LNHDA, CDR2 SQIVND (reference sequence). V was clipped by 5 bases and J by 5 bases; unmatched bases: 10. The CDR3 runs 15 residues. CDR3 DNA sequence: TGTGCCAGTAGTCGAGGGGCAGGGGGCGCGGAGACCCAGTACTTC. It translates to CASSRGAGGAETQYF.

V usage is TRBV7-9 and J usage is TRBJ2-7, with 10 positions matching TRBD1. CDR1 SEHNR and CDR2 FQNEAQ come from the germline V gene (reference sequence). This CDR3 has 14 residues. V lost 5 bases to trimming and J lost 4 bases; unmatched junction nucleotides: 5. The CDR3 sequence: CASSPDRGIYEQYF. CDR3 nucleotide sequence: TGTGCCAGCAGCCCGGACAGGGGGATATACGAGCAGTACTTC. Based on the CDR3 plus reference TRBV7-9 and TRBJ2-7, the full variable domain is DTGVSQNPRHKITKRGQNVTFRCDPISEHNRLYWYRQTLGQGPEFLTYFQNEAQLEKSRLLSDRFSAERPKGSFSTLEIQRTEQGDSAMYLCASSPDRGIYEQYFGPGTRLTVT.

The chain has TRBV20-1 and TRBJ1-2, with TRBD1 matching over 8 bases. The CDR3 loop spans 13 amino acids. Germline V lookup: CDR1 DFQATT, CDR2 SNEGSKA (reference sequence). Germline trimming cut 3 bases from V and 8 bases from J; bases unmatched to any gene: 8. The CDR3: CSASTGGKGGYTF. DNA for the CDR3: TGCAGTGCTAGTACAGGGGGAAAGGGAGGCTACACCTTC.

The chain employs TRBV11-1 and TRBJ2-3, with a weak D call TRBD1 (5 bases). Trimming stripped 3 bases from V and 1 base from J, with 14 bases between. The CDR3 is made up of 16 amino acids. Germline assignment: CDR1 SGHAT and CDR2 FQDESV (reference sequence). The CDR3 region is CASSFFGREGTDTQYF. In DNA, the CDR3 is TGTGCCAGCAGCTTTTTTGGCAGGGAAGGCACAGATACGCAGTATTTT.

This chain links TRBV27 with TRBJ2-7, with a weak D call TRBD2 (6 bases). Germline V lookup: CDR1 MNHEY, CDR2 SMNVEV (reference sequence). The germline V and J ends were trimmed by 6 bases and 2 bases, with 14 bases remaining between them. This CDR3 has 14 residues. CDR3 in DNA: TGTGCCAGCAGCTGGGGACCGGGAGCCTACGAGCAGTACTTC. It encodes CASSWGPGAYEQYF.

The chain couples TRBV24-1 to TRBJ1-2; D is undetermined. Per the germline V gene, CDR1 is KGHDR and CDR2 is SFDVKD. The CDR3 spans 15 residues. Trimming took 4 bases from V and 4 from J, leaving 15 bases between them. CDR3 residues: CATSDARLLPYGYTF. The CDR3 bases are TGTGCCACCAGTGACGCCAGGCTTCTCCCCTATGGCTACACCTTC.

This clone was recorded only once. This chain connects TRBV27 to TRBJ2-1, with TRBD1 matching over 7 bases. CDR3 length: 15 residues. Trimming at V came to 6 bases and at J to 3 bases, leaving 8 bases not matched to a gene. Germline-derived CDR1 and CDR2 are MNHEY and SMNVEV (reference sequence). The CDR3 DNA is TGTGCCAGCAGCAACAACAGGGGTAACTACAATGAGCAGTTCTTC. It specifies CASSNNRGNYNEQFF.